This TCR beta chain stems from a study of technical replicates of blood from a few donors. The CDR3 runs to 13 residues. Germline trimming cut 6 bases from V and 1 base from J; bases unmatched to any gene: 1. Germline values: CDR1 MNHEY, CDR2 SVGAGI. This clone was recorded only once. The protocol was immunoSEQ multiplex PCR, while the TCRdb copy is restricted to in-frame clones and leaves out a portion. The repertoire holds around 54,000 clones, with roughly 95% as singletons. The sequenced material came from T cells isolated from PBMCs. J is TRBJ2-7 and V is TRBV6-5; 9 bases match TRBD1. The TCR was taken from a human donor in good health. This CDR3 reads CASRGTGSYEQYF. CDR3 coding DNA: TGTGCCAGCAGGGGGACAGGGTCCTACGAGCAGTACTTC.